The 6 T cell receptor beta chains listed next were all sequenced from one sample in a study of OX40 agonist ivuxolimab in advanced cancers. Library prep was done by the immunoSEQ multiplex PCR assay. TCRdb carries this immuneACCESS record with in-frame sequences only. Its versions omit some clonotypes, under half of them owing to an unresolved V gene in the studies checked, with the rest unexplained. Within this sample are around 45,000 clones, with roughly 93% of them counted one time only. Together, the top ten hold roughly a fifth of the sample. Sequenced here: CD4+ or CD8+ T cells sorted from blood, sampled in a trial of the OX40 agonist ivuxolimab. All receptors derive from an adult with an advanced solid tumor such as melanoma, head and neck, liver or kidney cancer.

This chain connects TRBV5-1 to TRBJ2-1; 10 positions agree with TRBD1. CDR3 length: 13 amino acids. The V and J ends lost 3 bases and 10 bases, in that order; junction bases with no gene match: 4. The germline V gene encodes CDR1 SGHRS and CDR2 YFSETQ. The CDR3 DNA reads TGCGCCAGCAGCTGGGGACAGGGGTACGAGCAGTTCTTC. It encodes CASSWGQGYEQFF.

The chain carries TRBV30 and TRBJ2-1; 12 bases align to TRBD2. Per the germline V gene, CDR1 is GTSNPN and CDR2 is SVGIG (reference sequence). The CDR3 totals 16 residues. V was clipped by 0 bases and J by 4 bases; unmatched bases: 4. CDR3 residues: CAWSVPGLAGYNEQFF. The CDR3 coding sequence is TGTGCCTGGAGTGTACCTGGACTAGCGGGGTACAATGAGCAGTTCTTC. The full variable domain, completed using reference TRBV30 and TRBJ2-1, is SQTIHQWPATLVQPVGSPLSLECTVEGTSNPNLYWYRQAAGRGLQLLFYSVGIGQISSEVPQNLSASRPQDRQFILSSKKLLLSDSGFYLCAWSVPGLAGYNEQFFGPGTRLTVL.

The J gene is TRBJ1-2, the V gene TRBV28; 8 bases fit TRBD1. V shed 0 bases, J shed 8 bases, and the junction held 8 bases outside the gene matches. Germline loops: CDR1 MDHEN, CDR2 SYDVKM. The CDR3 extends over 15 amino acids. The CDR3 loop reads CASSLWADRVGGYTF. The DNA of the CDR3 is TGTGCCAGCAGTTTATGGGCGGACAGGGTTGGAGGCTACACCTTC.

V usage is TRBV2 and J usage is TRBJ2-3; 7 bases match TRBD2. Germline V lookup: CDR1 SNHLY, CDR2 FYNNEI. The CDR3 length is 13 residues. Germline trimming cut 2 bases from V and 4 bases from J; bases unmatched to any gene: 0. The CDR3 DNA sequence: TGTGCCAGCAGTGAAAGCGGGGCAGATACGCAGTATTTT. It is translated as CASSESGADTQYF.

The chain is built from TRBV5-6 and TRBJ1-2; 10 nucleotides line up with TRBD1. With V trimmed by 4 bases and J by 3 bases, 6 bases remained unmatched. The CDR3 is 15 amino acids. In germline, CDR1 is SGHDT, CDR2 YYEEEE. The CDR3, as DNA: TGTGCCAGCAGCCCGGGACAGGGGTTATACTATGGCTACACCTTC. Its protein is CASSPGQGLYYGYTF. Based on the CDR3 plus reference TRBV5-6 and TRBJ1-2, the full variable domain is DAGVTQSPTHLIKTRGQQVTLRCSPKSGHDTVSWYQQALGQGPQFIFQYYEEEERQRGNFPDRFSGHQFPNYSSELNVNALLLGDSALYLCASSPGQGLYYGYTFGSGTRLTVV.

The chain carries TRBV13 and TRBJ2-7; 7 positions agree with TRBD2. Per germline, CDR1 PRHDT and CDR2 FYEKMQ (reference sequence). This CDR3 region has 15 residues. J gave up 3 bases and V 4 bases, and 9 bases lay outside the gene matches. Written as DNA, the CDR3 is TGTGCCAGCAGCTCGCCGGGGGGTGCGGACTACGAGCAGTACTTC. This translates into CASSSPGGADYEQYF.